A single sample is the source of the 27 T cell receptor beta chains below, sequenced in a study of blood T cell repertoires in COVID-19. The repertoire was sequenced with immunoSEQ multiplex PCR; TCRdb's copy has only in-frame clones and lacks some. The sample holds over 300,000 clones; about 88% are singletons and the top ten take approximately 9.4%. Material: PBMCs or T cells enriched from blood (not recorded which). Every receptor here comes from a middle-aged woman who had recovered from COVID-19.

To note about this clone: The same CDR3 can be traced to other DNA sequences in this sample. V gene TRBV29-1 combines with J gene TRBJ1-6; 7 bases fit TRBD1. Per germline, CDR1 SQVTM and CDR2 ANQGSEA. This CDR3 is 13 amino acids long. The ends lost 4 bases at V and 7 bases at J; junction bases unmatched: 4. CDR3 sequence: CSVGQGGNSPLHF. The CDR3 coding sequence is TGCAGCGTTGGGCAGGGGGGCAATTCACCCCTCCACTTT.

The V call is TRBV11-3, the J call TRBJ2-7; no definite D call. Deletions cut 0 bases from V and 0 bases from J, with 6 bases between. Germline CDR1 SGHNT, CDR2 YENEEA. CDR3 length: 14 amino acids. CDR3 DNA sequence: TGTGCCAGCAGCTTAGACACCAGCTCCTACGAGCAGTACTTC. As protein: CASSLDTSSYEQYF.

The chain couples TRBV7-2 to TRBJ2-2; no clear D. The CDR3 totals 13 residues. Germline CDR1 reads SGHTA; CDR2 reads FQGNSA. V dropped 1 base and J dropped 6 bases, with 6 bases sitting between them. For the CDR3, the DNA is TGTGCCAGCAGCTTAGTATCGGCCGGGGAGCTGTTTTTT. Its translation: CASSLVSAGELFF. Supplemented by reference TRBV7-2 and TRBJ2-2, the full variable domain reads GAGVSQSPSNKVTEKGKDVELRCDPISGHTALYWYRQSLGQGLEFLIYFQGNSAPDKSGLPSDRFSAERTGGSVSTLTIQRTQQEDSAVYLCASSLVSAGELFFGEGSRLTVL.

This chain links TRBV10-3 with TRBJ2-3, with 8 bases fitting TRBD1. CDR3 length equals 16 residues. V gave up 4 bases and J gave up 0 bases; unmatched junction bases: 6. Germline values: CDR1 ENHRY, CDR2 SYGVKD. DNA for the CDR3: TGTGCCATCAGTGCAGGGGGCAAGGATAGCACAGATACGCAGTATTTT. Translation: CAISAGGKDSTDTQYF.

The chain combines TRBV5-1 with TRBJ2-1; 13 positions match TRBD2. In germline, CDR1 is SGHRS, CDR2 YFSETQ. The CDR3 length is 16 residues. V shed 0 bases and J 8 bases; nucleotides not matched to a gene: 5. The DNA of the CDR3 is TGCGCCAGCAGCTTGGGGGGGACTAGCGGGATCCATGAGCAGTTCTTC. Protein product: CASSLGGTSGIHEQFF.

This chain joins TRBV30 and TRBJ2-7, with a weak D call TRBD2 (6 bases). With 5 bases removed from V and 2 bases from J, the gap between germline ends came to 16 bases. The CDR3 runs 14 residues. Per the germline V gene, CDR1 is GTSNPN and CDR2 is SVGIG (reference sequence). In DNA form, the CDR3 reads TGTGCCTGGGGTTTCGGGACGGGGGCCTACGAGCAGTACTTC. Translating it yields CAWGFGTGAYEQYF.

The genes are TRBV24-1 and TRBJ1-2; 8 nucleotides agree with TRBD1. The CDR3 runs to 14 residues. Germline CDR1 and CDR2: KGHDR and SFDVKD. J was trimmed by 7 bases and V by 3 bases; bases with no gene match: 6. CDR3 region: CATSDTGQGGGYTF. The CDR3 nucleotides are TGTGCCACCAGTGATACCGGACAGGGCGGTGGCTACACCTTC.

The V and J genes are TRBV9 and TRBJ2-1, with a weak D call TRBD2 (7 bases). This CDR3 contains 18 residues. With 0 bases removed from V and 5 bases from J, the gap between germline ends came to 21 bases. CDR1 is SGDLS and CDR2 is YYNGEE in the germline V gene. CDR3 DNA: TGTGCCAGCAGCGTAGGCGGGAGAAGAGGCCCAGGGGACAATGAGCAGTTCTTC. It specifies CASSVGGRRGPGDNEQFF. The variable domain in full, with the rest retrieved from reference TRBV9 and TRBJ2-1, is DSGVTQTPKHLITATGQRVTLRCSPRSGDLSVYWYQQSLDQGLQFLIQYYNGEERAKGNILERFSAQQFPDLHSELNLSSLELGDSALYFCASSVGGRRGPGDNEQFFGPGTRLTVL.

The chain is built from TRBV28 and TRBJ2-3; 11 nucleotides line up with TRBD1. CDR1 MDHEN and CDR2 SYDVKM come from the germline V gene. The CDR3 runs 13 residues. The V gene end was trimmed by 10 bases and the J gene end by 3 bases; junction bases not matched to a gene: 3. As DNA, the CDR3 is TGTGCCATTGGACAGGGGGCGACAGATACGCAGTATTTT. It yields the protein CAIGQGATDTQYF.

This sequence joins TRBV7-2 and TRBJ2-5; 7 bases map to TRBD1. V shed 3 bases, J shed 1 base, and the junction held 5 bases outside the gene matches. CDR3 length: 15 amino acids. Germline V gene lookup returns CDR1 SGHTA and CDR2 FQGNSA. CDR3 sequence: CASSFQGGSQETQYF. The CDR3 DNA sequence: TGTGCCAGCAGCTTCCAAGGGGGCAGCCAAGAGACCCAGTACTTC.

This rearrangement joins TRBV12-3 or TRBV12-4 to TRBJ1-5; D is ambiguous. The V end lost 4 bases, the J end lost 6 bases, and 7 bases lay between the germline ends. There are 12 residues in the CDR3. The CDR3 loop reads CASSWARQPQHF. CDR3 DNA: TGTGCCAGCAGTTGGGCGCGTCAGCCCCAGCATTTT.

The chain combines TRBV5-1 with TRBJ2-5; 8 bases align to TRBD2. Trimming took 2 bases from V and 4 from J; bases not matched to a gene: 10. There are 16 residues in the CDR3. Germline-derived CDR1 and CDR2 are SGHRS and YFSETQ. The CDR3 here is CASSLSPGRGGETQYF. The CDR3 DNA sequence: TGCGCCAGCAGCTTATCCCCCGGGAGGGGAGGAGAGACCCAGTACTTC.

For this clone: The junction does not match germline at one end; this may be a read error. The chain carries TRBV5-1 and TRBJ2-3; D is possibly TRBD2 (6 bases). CDR1 and CDR2 (germline): SGHRS, YFSETQ. CDR3 size: 14 residues. The CDR3 DNA is TGCGCCAGCAACTTGAGGAGGGCCGGGGATACGCAGTATTTT. Translated: CASNLRRAGDTQYF.

The rearrangement joins TRBV9 to TRBJ1-5; 7 bases are a match to TRBD1. V trimming: 3 bases; J trimming: 4 bases; junction bases outside the gene matches: 4. The CDR3 consists of 14 residues. Germline CDR1 and CDR2: SGDLS and YYNGEE. The CDR3 sequence: CASSEQGWNQPQHF. The CDR3 nucleotides read TGTGCCAGCAGCGAACAGGGGTGGAATCAGCCCCAGCATTTT.

The chain employs TRBV23-1 and TRBJ2-7; tentatively, D is TRBD2 (5 bases). TRBV23-1 is an ORF, with its function uncertain. The CDR3 is 14 residues long. Deletions cut 3 bases from V and 0 bases from J, with 9 bases between. CDR3 in amino acids: CASSHGRDSYEQYF. The CDR3 bases are TGCGCCAGCAGTCACGGCCGGGACTCCTACGAGCAGTACTTC.

V is TRBV11-2 and J is TRBJ1-2; D remains unclear. Trimming left V 6 bases short and J 2 bases short, with 10 bases between. Germline lookup yields CDR1 SGHAT and CDR2 FQNNGV. The CDR3 runs to 13 residues. CDR3 nucleotide sequence: TGTGCCAGCAGGCGTCCGGGGAACTATGGCTACACCTTC. This sequence encodes CASRRPGNYGYTF.

V gene TRBV28 combines with J gene TRBJ2-5; 8 bases match TRBD2. This CDR3 comprises 15 residues. CDR1 and CDR2 from the germline V gene are MDHEN and SYDVKM. V lost 8 bases and J lost 5; bases outside the gene matches: 13. The CDR3 DNA is TGTGCCAGCGGAATACTCGGGGGGGCCGGGGAGACCCAGTACTTC. It codes for CASGILGGAGETQYF.

The V call is TRBV4-2, the J call TRBJ2-2; 10 bases are a match to TRBD1. V lost 4 bases, J lost 7 bases, and 6 bases stayed unmatched. This CDR3 has 15 amino acids. Germline-derived CDR1 and CDR2 are LGHNA and YNFKEQ. CDR3 sequence (DNA): TGTGCCAGCAGCCGAGGGACAGGGGAATTCGGGGAGCTGTTTTTT. The encoded protein is CASSRGTGEFGELFF.

CDR3 residues: CASSQDTRGTDTQYF. Written as DNA, the CDR3 is TGTGCCAGCAGCCAAGATACCCGGGGGACAGATACGCAGTATTTT. The gene calls are TRBV3-1 (or the pseudogene TRBV3-2) and TRBJ2-3; TRBD2 is a possible D gene (6 bases). The CDR3 length is 15 residues. Trimming left V 0 bases short and J 3 bases short, with 10 bases between. Per the germline V gene, CDR1 is LGHDT and CDR2 is YNNKEL (reference sequence).

The V gene is TRBV28, the J gene TRBJ2-3, with 12 bases that match TRBD2. The J segment lost 2 bases and the V segment lost 3 bases, leaving 9 bases of the junction unmatched. CDR3 size: 18 residues. Germline CDR1 reads MDHEN; CDR2 reads SYDVKM. The CDR3 region has the DNA TGTGCCAGCAGTTTCCCGTCGCTAGCGGGAGGGTTCACAGATACGCAGTATTTT. Encoded protein: CASSFPSLAGGFTDTQYF.

The chain employs TRBV10-1 and TRBJ2-7; D ambiguous. V was trimmed by 2 bases and J by 0 bases, leaving 11 bases between them. This CDR3 contains 15 residues. Per germline, CDR1 WNHNN and CDR2 SYGVQD (reference sequence). CDR3 residues: CASSEDTVSSYEQYF. In nucleotides, the CDR3 is TGCGCCAGCAGTGAGGACACCGTGAGCTCCTACGAGCAGTACTTC.

This clone showed up just a few times. The genes are TRBV29-1 and TRBJ2-1; 7 bases match TRBD2. Trimming at V came to 6 bases and at J to 8 bases, leaving 16 bases not matched to a gene. Germline V gene lookup returns CDR1 SQVTM and CDR2 ANQGSEA. The CDR3 length is 15 residues. The CDR3 nucleotides are TGCAGCGTGGAGGGCTACGGACTAGAGCTCGATGAGCAGTTCTTC. Its translation: CSVEGYGLELDEQFF.

The gene calls are TRBV7-9 and TRBJ1-2, with D uncertain. Germline CDR1 and CDR2: SEHNR and FQNEAQ (reference sequence). V dropped 6 bases and J dropped 8 bases, with 19 bases sitting between them. The CDR3 has 14 residues. The CDR3 loop is CASSPPEVLVGYTF. Here the CDR3 DNA reads TGTGCCAGCAGTCCCCCGGAGGTTCTGGTGGGCTACACCTTC.

This chain links TRBV29-1 with TRBJ1-2, with D tentatively TRBD1 (6 bases). Trimming removed 6 bases from V and 4 bases from J, with 15 bases in between. The CDR3 has 13 amino acids. Germline CDR1 SQVTM, CDR2 ANQGSEA. CDR3 protein: CSVLTGTTYGYTF. The DNA of the CDR3 is TGCAGCGTACTGACAGGAACAACCTATGGCTACACCTTC.

The CDR3 is CAGRVAGDTQYF. The CDR3 DNA reads as TGTGCCGGAAGGGTGGCGGGAGATACGCAGTATTTT. V and J are TRBV2 and TRBJ2-3; a possible D gene is TRBD2 (5 bases). This CDR3 is 12 amino acids long. V lost 11 bases to trimming and J lost 5 bases, with 14 bases between them. Germline loops: CDR1 SNHLY, CDR2 FYNNEI.

V is TRBV3-1 (or the pseudogene TRBV3-2) and J is TRBJ2-5; D is unresolved. Germline lookup yields CDR1 LGHDT and CDR2 YNNKEL (reference sequence). This CDR3 has 15 amino acids. The V and J ends lost 0 bases and 7 bases respectively, with 15 bases between them. For the CDR3, the DNA is TGTGCCAGCAGCCAAGATGTTATCGGGTTTGGGACCCAGTACTTC. It yields the protein CASSQDVIGFGTQYF.

The V gene is TRBV7-2, the J gene TRBJ2-5; 9 bases align to TRBD2. The CDR3 runs 16 residues. In germline, CDR1 is SGHTA, CDR2 FQGNSA. The J segment lost 5 bases and the V segment lost 5 bases, leaving 12 bases of the junction unmatched. The CDR3 loop reads CASSPQLVAGEETQYF. The DNA for the CDR3 is TGTGCCAGCAGCCCCCAGCTGGTAGCGGGAGAGGAGACCCAGTACTTC. The full variable domain, in which reference TRBV7-2 and TRBJ2-5 provide the parts outside the CDR3, is GAGVSQSPSNKVTEKGKDVELRCDPISGHTALYWYRQSLGQGLEFLIYFQGNSAPDKSGLPSDRFSAERTGGSVSTLTIQRTQQEDSAVYLCASSPQLVAGEETQYFGPGTRLLVL.